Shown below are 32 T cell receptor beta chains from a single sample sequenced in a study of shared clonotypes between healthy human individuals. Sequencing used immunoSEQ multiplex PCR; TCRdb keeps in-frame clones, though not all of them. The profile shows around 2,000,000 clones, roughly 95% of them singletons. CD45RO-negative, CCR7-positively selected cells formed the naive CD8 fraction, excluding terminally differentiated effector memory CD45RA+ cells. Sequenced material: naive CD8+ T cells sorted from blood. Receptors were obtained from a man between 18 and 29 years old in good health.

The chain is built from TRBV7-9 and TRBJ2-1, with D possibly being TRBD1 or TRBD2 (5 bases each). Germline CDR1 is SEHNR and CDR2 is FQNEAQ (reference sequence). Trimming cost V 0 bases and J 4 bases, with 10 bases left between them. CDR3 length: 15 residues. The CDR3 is CASSLAGELYNEQFF. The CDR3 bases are TGTGCCAGCAGCTTAGCGGGGGAGCTTTACAATGAGCAGTTCTTC.

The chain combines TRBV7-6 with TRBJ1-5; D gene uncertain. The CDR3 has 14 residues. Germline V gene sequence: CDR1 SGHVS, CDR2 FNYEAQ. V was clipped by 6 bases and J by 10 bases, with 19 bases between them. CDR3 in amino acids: CASSRTADGGPQHF. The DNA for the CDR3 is TGTGCCAGCAGTCGTACGGCCGACGGCGGACCCCAGCATTTT.

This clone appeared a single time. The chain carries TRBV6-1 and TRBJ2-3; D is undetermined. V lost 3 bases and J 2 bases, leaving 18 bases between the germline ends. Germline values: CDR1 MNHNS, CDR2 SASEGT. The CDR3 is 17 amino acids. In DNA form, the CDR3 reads TGTGCCAGCAGTGAGTCCCCTTCGTCGATGACCACAGATACGCAGTATTTT. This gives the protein CASSESPSSMTTDTQYF.

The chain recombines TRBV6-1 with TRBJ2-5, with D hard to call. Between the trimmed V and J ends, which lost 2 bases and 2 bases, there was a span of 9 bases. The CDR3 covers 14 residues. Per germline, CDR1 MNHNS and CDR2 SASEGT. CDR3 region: CASSELWSQETQYF. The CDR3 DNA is TGTGCCAGCAGTGAACTGTGGAGTCAAGAGACCCAGTACTTC.

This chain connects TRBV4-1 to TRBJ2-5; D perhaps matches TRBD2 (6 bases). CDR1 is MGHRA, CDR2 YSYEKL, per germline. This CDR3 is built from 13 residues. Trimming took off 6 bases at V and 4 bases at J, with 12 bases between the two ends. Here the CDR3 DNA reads TGCGCCAGCAGTCCCAACGGGGGAGAGACCCAGTACTTC. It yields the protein CASSPNGGETQYF.

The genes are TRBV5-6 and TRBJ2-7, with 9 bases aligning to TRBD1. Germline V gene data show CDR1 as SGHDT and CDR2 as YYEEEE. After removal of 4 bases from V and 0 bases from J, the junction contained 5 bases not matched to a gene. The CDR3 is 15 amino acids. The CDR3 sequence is CASSDGTGSSYEQYF. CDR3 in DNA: TGTGCCAGCAGCGATGGGACAGGGAGCTCCTACGAGCAGTACTTC.

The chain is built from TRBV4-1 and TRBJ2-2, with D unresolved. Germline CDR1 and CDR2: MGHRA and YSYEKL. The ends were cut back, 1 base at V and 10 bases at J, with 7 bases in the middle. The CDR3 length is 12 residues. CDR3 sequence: CASSQGSVELFF. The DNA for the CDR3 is TGCGCCAGCAGCCAAGGAAGCGTGGAGCTGTTTTTT.

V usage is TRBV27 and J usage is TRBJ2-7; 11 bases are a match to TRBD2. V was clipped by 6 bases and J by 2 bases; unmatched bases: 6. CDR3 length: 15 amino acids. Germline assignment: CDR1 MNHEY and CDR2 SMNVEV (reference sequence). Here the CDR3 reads CASRQTSGGAYEQYF. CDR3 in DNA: TGTGCCAGCAGACAAACTAGCGGGGGAGCCTACGAGCAGTACTTC.

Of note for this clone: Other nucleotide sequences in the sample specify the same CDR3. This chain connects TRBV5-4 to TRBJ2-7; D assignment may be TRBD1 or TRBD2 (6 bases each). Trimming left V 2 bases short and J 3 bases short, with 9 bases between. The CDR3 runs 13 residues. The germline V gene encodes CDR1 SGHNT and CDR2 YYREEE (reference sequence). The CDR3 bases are TGTGCCAGCAGCTTCGGAGGGGGCTACGAGCAGTACTTC. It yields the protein CASSFGGGYEQYF.

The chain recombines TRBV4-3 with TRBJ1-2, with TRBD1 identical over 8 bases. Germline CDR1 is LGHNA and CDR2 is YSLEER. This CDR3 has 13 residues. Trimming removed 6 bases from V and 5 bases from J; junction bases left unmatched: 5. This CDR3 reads CASSPDRGYGYTF. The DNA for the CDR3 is TGCGCCAGCAGTCCCGACAGGGGTTATGGCTACACCTTC.

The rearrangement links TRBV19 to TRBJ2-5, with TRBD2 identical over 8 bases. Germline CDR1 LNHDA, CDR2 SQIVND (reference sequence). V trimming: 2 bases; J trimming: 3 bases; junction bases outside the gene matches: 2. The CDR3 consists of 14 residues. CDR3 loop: CASSILLAEETQYF. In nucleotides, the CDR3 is TGTGCCAGTAGTATACTACTAGCGGAAGAGACCCAGTACTTC.

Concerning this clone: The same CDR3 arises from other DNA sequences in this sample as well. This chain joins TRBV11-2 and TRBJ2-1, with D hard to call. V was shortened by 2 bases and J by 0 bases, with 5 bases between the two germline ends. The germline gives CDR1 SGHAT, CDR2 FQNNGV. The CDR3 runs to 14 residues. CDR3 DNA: TGTGCCAGCAGCTTATCGGGCTCCTACAATGAGCAGTTCTTC. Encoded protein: CASSLSGSYNEQFF.

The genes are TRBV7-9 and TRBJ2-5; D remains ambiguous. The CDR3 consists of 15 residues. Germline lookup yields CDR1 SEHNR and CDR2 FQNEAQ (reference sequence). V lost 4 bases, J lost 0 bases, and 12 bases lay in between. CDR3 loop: CASSYPELYQETQYF. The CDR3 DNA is TGTGCCAGCAGCTACCCGGAGTTGTACCAAGAGACCCAGTACTTC.

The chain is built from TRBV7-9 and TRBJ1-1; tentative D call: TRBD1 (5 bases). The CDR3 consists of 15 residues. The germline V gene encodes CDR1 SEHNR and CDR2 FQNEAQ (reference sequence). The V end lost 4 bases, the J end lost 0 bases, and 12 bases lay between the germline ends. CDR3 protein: CASSSLMGVNTEAFF. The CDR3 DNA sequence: TGTGCCAGCAGCTCCCTGATGGGGGTGAACACTGAAGCTTTCTTT.

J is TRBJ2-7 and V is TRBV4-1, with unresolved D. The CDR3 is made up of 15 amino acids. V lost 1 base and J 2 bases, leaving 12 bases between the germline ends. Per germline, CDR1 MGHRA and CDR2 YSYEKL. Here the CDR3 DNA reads TGCGCCAGCAGCCAAGGGATCGACGGTACCTACGAGCAGTACTTC. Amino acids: CASSQGIDGTYEQYF.

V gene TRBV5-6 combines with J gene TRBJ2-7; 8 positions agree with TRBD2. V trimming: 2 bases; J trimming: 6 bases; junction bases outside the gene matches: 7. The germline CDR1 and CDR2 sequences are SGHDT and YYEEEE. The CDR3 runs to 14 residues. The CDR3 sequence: CASSFLSGSSEQYF. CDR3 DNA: TGTGCCAGCAGCTTTTTAAGCGGGAGCTCCGAGCAGTACTTC.

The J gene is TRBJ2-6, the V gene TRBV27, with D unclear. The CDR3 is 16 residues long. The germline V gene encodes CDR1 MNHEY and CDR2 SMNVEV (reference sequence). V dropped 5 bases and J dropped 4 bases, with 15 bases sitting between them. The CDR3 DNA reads TGTGCCAGCAGTCCCCTAGGTGTTGGCGGGGCCAACGTCCTGACTTTC. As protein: CASSPLGVGGANVLTF. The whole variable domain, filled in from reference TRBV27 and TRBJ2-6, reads EAQVTQNPRYLITVTGKKLTVTCSQNMNHEYMSWYRQDPGLGLRQIYYSMNVEVTDKGDVPEGYKVSRKEKRNFPLILESPSPNQTSLYFCASSPLGVGGANVLTFGAGSRLTVL.

CDR3 DNA sequence: TGTGCCAGCAGTTACTCTCCTCCCGGGGGCGAGGGTGGCTACACCTTC. It codes for CASSYSPPGGEGGYTF. The chain is built from TRBV6-6 and TRBJ1-2; a possible D gene is TRBD1 (6 bases). V was cut by 0 bases and J by 7 bases, with 18 bases left in between. CDR1 and CDR2 (germline): MNHNY, SVGAGI (reference sequence). The CDR3 has 16 amino acids.

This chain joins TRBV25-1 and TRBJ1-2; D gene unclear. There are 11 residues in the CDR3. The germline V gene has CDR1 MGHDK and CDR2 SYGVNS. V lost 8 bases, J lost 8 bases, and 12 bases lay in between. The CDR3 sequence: CASSDVNGYTF. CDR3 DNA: TGTGCCAGCTCGGACGTAAACGGCTACACCTTC.

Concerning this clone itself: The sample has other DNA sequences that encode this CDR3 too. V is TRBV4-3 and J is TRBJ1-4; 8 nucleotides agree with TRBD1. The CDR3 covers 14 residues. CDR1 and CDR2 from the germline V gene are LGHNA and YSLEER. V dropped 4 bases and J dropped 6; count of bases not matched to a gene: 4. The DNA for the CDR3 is TGCGCCAGCAGCCCCGGGACAGGTGATGAAAAACTGTTTTTT. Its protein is CASSPGTGDEKLFF.

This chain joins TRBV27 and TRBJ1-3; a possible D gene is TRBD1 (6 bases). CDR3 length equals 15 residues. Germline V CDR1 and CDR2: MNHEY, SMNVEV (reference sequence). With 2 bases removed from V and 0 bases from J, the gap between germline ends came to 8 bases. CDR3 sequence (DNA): TGTGCCAGCAGTTTAGACAGGAGCTCTGGAAACACCATATATTTT. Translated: CASSLDRSSGNTIYF.

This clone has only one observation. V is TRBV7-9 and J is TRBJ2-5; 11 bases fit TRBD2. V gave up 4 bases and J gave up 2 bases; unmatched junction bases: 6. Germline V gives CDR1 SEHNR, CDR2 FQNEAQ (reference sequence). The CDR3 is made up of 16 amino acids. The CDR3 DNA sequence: TGTGCCAGCAGCTCCCAGGGACTAGCGGATCAAGAGACCCAGTACTTC. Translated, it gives CASSSQGLADQETQYF. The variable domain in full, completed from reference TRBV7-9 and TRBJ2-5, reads DTGVSQNPRHKITKRGQNVTFRCDPISEHNRLYWYRQTLGQGPEFLTYFQNEAQLEKSRLLSDRFSAERPKGSFSTLEIQRTEQGDSAMYLCASSSQGLADQETQYFGPGTRLLVL.

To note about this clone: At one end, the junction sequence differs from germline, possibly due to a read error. The CDR3 is CASSLRLAGDIGETQYF. DNA for the CDR3: TGTGCTAGCAGCTTAAGACTAGCGGGAGACATCGGGGAGACCCAGTACTTC. The rearrangement uses TRBV7-7 and TRBJ2-5; 12 nucleotides align to TRBD2. Per germline, CDR1 SSHAT and CDR2 FNYEAQ (reference sequence). The CDR3 extends over 17 amino acids. Looking up the rest from reference TRBV7-7 and TRBJ2-5 gives the full variable domain: GAGVSQSPRYKVTKRGQDVTLRCDPISSHATLYWYQQALGQGPEFLTYFNYEAQPDKSGLPSDRFSAERPEGSISTLTIQRTEQRDSAMYRCASSLRLAGDIGETQYFGPGTRLLVL.

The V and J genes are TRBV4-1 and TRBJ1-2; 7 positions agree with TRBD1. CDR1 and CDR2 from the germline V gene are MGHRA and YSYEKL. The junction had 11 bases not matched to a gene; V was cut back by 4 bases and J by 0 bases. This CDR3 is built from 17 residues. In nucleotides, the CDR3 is TGCGCCAGCAGCCGGCCGGACAGGACGATAGCTAACTATGGCTACACCTTC. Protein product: CASSRPDRTIANYGYTF.

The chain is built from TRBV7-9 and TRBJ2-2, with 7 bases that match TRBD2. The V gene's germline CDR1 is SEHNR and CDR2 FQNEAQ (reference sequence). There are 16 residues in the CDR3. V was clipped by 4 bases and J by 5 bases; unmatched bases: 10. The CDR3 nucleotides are TGTGCCAGCAGCTCACTTGGGAGGGAGAAGACCGGGGAGCTGTTTTTT. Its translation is CASSSLGREKTGELFF.

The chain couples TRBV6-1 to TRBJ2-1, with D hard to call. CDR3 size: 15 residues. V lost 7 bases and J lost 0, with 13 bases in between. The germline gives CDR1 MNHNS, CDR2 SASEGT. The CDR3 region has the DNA TGTGCCAGCATATACGTCCGGAACTCCTACAATGAGCAGTTCTTC. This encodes CASIYVRNSYNEQFF.

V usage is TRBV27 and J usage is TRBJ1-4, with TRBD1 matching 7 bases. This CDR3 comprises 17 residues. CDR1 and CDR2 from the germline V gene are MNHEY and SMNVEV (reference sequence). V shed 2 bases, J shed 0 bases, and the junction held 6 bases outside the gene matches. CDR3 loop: CASSLRTGPATNEKLFF. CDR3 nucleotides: TGTGCCAGCAGTTTAAGGACAGGCCCCGCAACTAATGAAAAACTGTTTTTT.

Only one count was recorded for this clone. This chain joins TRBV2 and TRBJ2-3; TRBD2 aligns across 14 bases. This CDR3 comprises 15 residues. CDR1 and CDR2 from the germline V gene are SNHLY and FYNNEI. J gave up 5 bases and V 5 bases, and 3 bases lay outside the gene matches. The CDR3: CASSLGLAGEDTQYF. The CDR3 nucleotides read TGTGCCAGCAGTCTGGGACTAGCGGGAGAAGATACGCAGTATTTT.

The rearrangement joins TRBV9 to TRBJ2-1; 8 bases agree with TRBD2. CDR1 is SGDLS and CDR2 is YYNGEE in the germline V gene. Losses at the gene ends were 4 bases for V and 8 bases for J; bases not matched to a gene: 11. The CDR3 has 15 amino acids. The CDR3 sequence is CASSITPGLVYEQFF. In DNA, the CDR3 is TGTGCCAGCAGCATTACGCCGGGACTAGTATATGAGCAGTTCTTC. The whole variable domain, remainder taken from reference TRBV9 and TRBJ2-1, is DSGVTQTPKHLITATGQRVTLRCSPRSGDLSVYWYQQSLDQGLQFLIQYYNGEERAKGNILERFSAQQFPDLHSELNLSSLELGDSALYFCASSITPGLVYEQFFGPGTRLTVL.

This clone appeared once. This chain's CDR3 is CASSLSPGTSYEQYF. CDR3 bases: TGTGCCAGCAGCCTTAGTCCCGGGACTAGCTACGAGCAGTACTTC. The rearrangement joins TRBV9 to TRBJ2-7; TRBD2 agrees at 8 bases. V dropped 4 bases and J dropped 3; count of bases not matched to a gene: 9. The germline V gene encodes CDR1 SGDLS and CDR2 YYNGEE. The CDR3 runs 15 residues.

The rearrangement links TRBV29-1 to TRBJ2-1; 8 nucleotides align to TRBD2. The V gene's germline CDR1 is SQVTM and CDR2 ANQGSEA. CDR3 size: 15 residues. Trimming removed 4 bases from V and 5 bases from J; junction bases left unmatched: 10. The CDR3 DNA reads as TGCAGCGTTGGGGGTAGCGGGGTCGCCGACAATGAGCAGTTCTTC. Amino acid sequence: CSVGGSGVADNEQFF.

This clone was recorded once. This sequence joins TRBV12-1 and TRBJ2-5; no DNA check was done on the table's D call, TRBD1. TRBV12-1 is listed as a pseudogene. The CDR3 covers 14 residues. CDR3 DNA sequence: TGTGCCAGCAGCTTTCCCGGGACAGGTTCTACCCAGTACTTC. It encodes CASSFPGTGSTQYF.